The rows below give T cell receptor beta chains drawn from one sample of a study of cytomegalovirus exposure and HLA in healthy donors. Clones were read by immunoSEQ multiplex PCR, and TCRdb kept only the in-frame ones, dropping some. The sample records approximately 60,000 clones, roughly 82% being singletons. Sequenced sample: PBMCs. Receptor source: a young man in good health and CMV-seronegative. The conserved cysteine and the conserved F or W are not part of the CDR3 here. A D gene is named only where the DNA matches it firmly. Some rows mark clone size as missing; the rest say once, few, many or name a class of expanded clone.

D gene	V gene	J gene	clone size	CDR3 protein
TRBD1	TRBV4-3	TRBJ2-4	.	ASSQGTGVGNIQY
.	TRBV5-4	TRBJ1-1	.	ASSLAMGGSTEAF
TRBD1	TRBV7-2	TRBJ2-2	once	ASSPLDRATGELF
.	TRBV7-2	TRBJ1-3	.	ASRPSGGNTIY
TRBD1	TRBV10-3	TRBJ1-2	.	AIRRTGNYGYT
.	TRBV6-4	TRBJ2-7	.	ASSDSGGAQLHEQY
TRBD1	TRBV7-8	TRBJ1-2	.	ASSLVNTGTANGYT
TRBD2	TRBV6-1	TRBJ2-7	.	ASSELAGSYEQY
.	TRBV5-6	.	.	ASTPLGQANSYEQY
.	TRBV7-8	TRBJ2-3	.	ASSTRVKTDTQY
.	TRBV5-1	TRBJ2-2	.	ASSLPPTSNTGELF
.	TRBV18	TRBJ1-1	.	ASSPQVGAVDTEAF
TRBD1	TRBV10-3	TRBJ1-2	.	AISVRDRRDGYT
.	TRBV28	TRBJ2-2	once	ASSFPYTGELF
.	TRBV6-4	TRBJ2-5	few	ASSEGIGRATQETQY
TRBD2	TRBV4-1	TRBJ2-1	.	ASSQPGSGRARNSYNEQF
TRBD2	TRBV11-2	TRBJ2-1	once	ASSTRLAGGSSYNEQF
.	TRBV11-3	TRBJ2-4	.	ASSLDRGADIQY
.	TRBV4-1	TRBJ1-1	.	ASSQEGGRGPMNTEAF
.	TRBV7-6	TRBJ1-5	few	ASSLTGSSNQPQH
TRBD1	TRBV4-1	TRBJ2-1	few	ASSPGQFEQF
TRBD1	TRBV7-2	TRBJ1-2	.	ASSPQTGVTRGYT
.	TRBV27	TRBJ2-7	.	ASSLSQRQLRYEQY
TRBD2	TRBV18	TRBJ2-1	.	ASSLRTSGSYNEQF
.	TRBV15	TRBJ2-3	once	ATSSRLGTQY
.	TRBV10-3	TRBJ2-7	.	AIRRTEDYEQY
.	TRBV30	TRBJ1-6	.	AWSTDSNSPLH
TRBD1	TRBV25-1	TRBJ1-6	.	ASSPSGQGSSPLH
TRBD1	TRBV7-3	TRBJ1-6	.	ASSFGQGTSPLH
TRBD1	TRBV6-1	TRBJ1-1	.	ASSRQGATEAF
TRBD1	TRBV7-2	TRBJ2-1	.	ASSLATGGDEQF
.	TRBV28	TRBJ1-2	once	ASSLPSTTNYGYT
.	TRBV27	TRBJ2-3	once	ASSLSQGITDTQY
.	TRBV6-6	TRBJ1-1	.	ASSYSGEGARTEAF
TRBD2	TRBV28	TRBJ2-3	.	ASGKLAGVADTQY
TRBD1	TRBV9	TRBJ2-7	.	ASSAKRDRGDYEQY
.	TRBV29-1	.	.	SVRGFYEQY